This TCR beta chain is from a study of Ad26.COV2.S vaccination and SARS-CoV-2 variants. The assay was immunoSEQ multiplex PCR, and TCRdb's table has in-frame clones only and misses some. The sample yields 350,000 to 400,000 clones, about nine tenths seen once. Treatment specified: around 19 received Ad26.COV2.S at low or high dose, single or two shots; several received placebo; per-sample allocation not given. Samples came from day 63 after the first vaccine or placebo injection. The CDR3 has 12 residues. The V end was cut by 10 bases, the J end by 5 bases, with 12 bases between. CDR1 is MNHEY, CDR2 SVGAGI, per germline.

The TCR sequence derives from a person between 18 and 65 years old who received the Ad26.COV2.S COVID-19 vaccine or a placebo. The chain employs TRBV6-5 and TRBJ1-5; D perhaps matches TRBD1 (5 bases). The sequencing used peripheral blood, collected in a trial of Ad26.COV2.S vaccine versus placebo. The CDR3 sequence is CATGGPDQPQHF. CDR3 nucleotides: TGTGCCACCGGGGGACCTGATCAGCCCCAGCATTTT.